A selection of T cell receptor beta chains follows, all from one sample in a study of blood T cells in healthy people across ages. Each CDR3 protein is one row after TCRdb ran MiXCR on the 5' RACE reads. The sample lists some 1.7 million distinct CDR3 sequences, under 30% occurring once. Sample: blood. These receptors were obtained from a woman aged 30 to 39 in good health. Both conserved end residues are part of each CDR3. The D gene is left open where the match is weak. Some rows have no size entry. The others give once, few or many, or a class for an expanded clone.

j_gene: TRBJ2-6
d_gene: TRBD2
v_gene: TRBV7-9
abundance: -
CDR3aa: CAGGGSGANVLTF
CDR3nt: TGTGCCGGCGGGGGCTCTGGGGCCAACGTCCTGACTTTC

j_gene: TRBJ1-1
d_gene: -
v_gene: TRBV7-9
abundance: many
CDR3aa: CASSFGLTEAFF
CDR3nt: TGTGCCAGCAGCTTTGGACTGACTGAAGCTTTCTTT

j_gene: TRBJ2-1
d_gene: TRBD2
v_gene: TRBV29-1
abundance: many
CDR3aa: CSVRSGGTYNEQFF
CDR3nt: TGCAGCGTTAGGAGCGGGGGCACTTACAATGAGCAGTTCTTC

j_gene: TRBJ1-2
d_gene: -
v_gene: TRBV5-1
abundance: -
CDR3aa: CASSPGMGENGYTF
CDR3nt: TGCGCCAGCAGCCCTGGAATGGGGGAAAACGGCTACACCTTC

j_gene: TRBJ2-1
d_gene: -
v_gene: TRBV30
abundance: -
CDR3aa: CAWSGLRWEQFF
CDR3nt: TGTGCCTGGAGTGGACTAAGATGGGAGCAGTTCTTC

j_gene: TRBJ2-3
d_gene: TRBD2
v_gene: TRBV7-3
abundance: many
CDR3aa: CASSPSGGRDTQYF
CDR3nt: TGCGCCAGCAGCCCTAGCGGGGGTCGGGATACGCAGTATTTT

j_gene: TRBJ1-2
d_gene: -
v_gene: TRBV29-1
abundance: -
CDR3aa: CSGEQGGNGYTF
CDR3nt: TGCAGCGGGGAACAGGGTGGTAATGGCTACACCTTC

j_gene: TRBJ1-5
d_gene: -
v_gene: TRBV2
abundance: few
CDR3aa: CASSVYDSNQPQHF
CDR3nt: TGTGCCAGCAGTGTCTATGATAGCAATCAGCCCCAGCATTTT

j_gene: TRBJ2-5
d_gene: -
v_gene: TRBV5-1
abundance: -
CDR3aa: CASGTYQETQYF
CDR3nt: TGCGCCAGTGGCACTTACCAAGAGACCCAGTACTTC

j_gene: TRBJ2-3
d_gene: -
v_gene: TRBV20-1
abundance: -
CDR3aa: CSAINTPGSTDTQYF
CDR3nt: TGCAGTGCTATCAATACGCCGGGAAGCACAGATACGCAGTATTTT

j_gene: TRBJ2-1
d_gene: TRBD2
v_gene: TRBV30
abundance: -
CDR3aa: CAWGGDSSYNEQFF
CDR3nt: TGTGCCTGGGGGGGGGATAGCTCCTACAATGAGCAGTTCTTC

j_gene: TRBJ2-7
d_gene: TRBD1
v_gene: TRBV15
abundance: -
CDR3aa: CATSRNDRVAYEQYF
CDR3nt: TGTGCCACCAGCAGAAACGACAGGGTGGCCTACGAGCAGTACTTC

j_gene: TRBJ2-3
d_gene: -
v_gene: TRBV20-1
abundance: -
CDR3aa: CSARLDATDTQYF
CDR3nt: TGCAGTGCTAGGTTGGACGCAACAGATACGCAGTATTTT

j_gene: TRBJ2-1
d_gene: -
v_gene: TRBV20-1
abundance: -
CDR3aa: CSARGWENNEQFF
CDR3nt: TGCAGTGCTAGAGGCTGGGAAAACAATGAGCAGTTCTTC